This TCR beta chain originates from a study of regulatory T cells in long-lasting Graves disease. Sample time point: persistent/refractory GD, antithyroid drugs over 5 years with positive TRAb. Making the TCR library involved RNA that had been extracted from PBMCs. Researchers made TCR beta libraries by using iRepertoire HTBI primers and running Arm-PCR on CDR3 regions. TCRdb recomputed calls from the multiplex PCR reads with MiXCR, one row per CDR3 protein. The sample includes 400,000 to 500,000 distinct CDR3 sequences, around a fifth seen only once; the top ten take about 13%. The CDR3 length is 14 residues. From germline, CDR1 is MNHEY and CDR2 SMNVEV (reference sequence). The V and J ends lost 4 bases and 4 bases, in that order; junction bases with no gene match: 4. This clonotype was picked up many times.

The material was peripheral blood mononuclear cells (PBMCs), obtained when the disease was refractory, from a patient treated with antithyroid drugs. The chain employs TRBV27 and TRBJ2-5; 9 bases are shared with TRBD1. The sequence derives from a female donor with Graves disease. The CDR3 spells CASSYRTGVETQYF. CDR3 bases: TGTGCCAGCAGTTATCGGACAGGGGTAGAGACCCAGTACTTC.